The sequence of this TCR beta chain was determined in a study of response to subunit inactivated influenza vaccine. TCRdb reprocessed the RT-PCR reads with MiXCR, giving one entry per CDR3 protein. Of some 480,000 distinct CDR3 sequences in the sample, about 10% were seen once. Per germline, CDR1 SGHRS and CDR2 YFSETQ. Trimming removed 4 bases from V and 2 bases from J; junction bases left unmatched: 3. The CDR3 runs to 13 residues. The study, taken as a whole, reports: The study's authors posited that every seasonal influenza vaccination enlists few new T cells.

This clonotype was observed at least ten times. The antigen remains unidentified. This specimen consisted of PBMCs from blood, obtained roughly 6 weeks after vaccination. This clonotype originated in a man aged 50 or older who received an inactivated influenza vaccine. The chain joins TRBV5-1 to TRBJ2-7; 7 positions match TRBD1. CDR3 coding DNA: TGCGCCAGCAGCACAGGGACAGCCTACGAGCAGTACTTC. As protein: CASSTGTAYEQYF.